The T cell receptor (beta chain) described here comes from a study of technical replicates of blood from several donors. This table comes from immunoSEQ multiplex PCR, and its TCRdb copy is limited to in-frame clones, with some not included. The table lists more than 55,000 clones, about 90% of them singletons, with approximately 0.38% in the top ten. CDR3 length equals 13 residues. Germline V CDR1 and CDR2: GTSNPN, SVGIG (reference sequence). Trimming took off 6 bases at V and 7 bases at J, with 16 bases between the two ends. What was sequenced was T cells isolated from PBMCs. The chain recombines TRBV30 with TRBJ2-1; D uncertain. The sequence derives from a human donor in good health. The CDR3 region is CACIRLEANEQFF. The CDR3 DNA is TGTGCCTGTATTCGTCTAGAAGCGAATGAGCAGTTCTTC.